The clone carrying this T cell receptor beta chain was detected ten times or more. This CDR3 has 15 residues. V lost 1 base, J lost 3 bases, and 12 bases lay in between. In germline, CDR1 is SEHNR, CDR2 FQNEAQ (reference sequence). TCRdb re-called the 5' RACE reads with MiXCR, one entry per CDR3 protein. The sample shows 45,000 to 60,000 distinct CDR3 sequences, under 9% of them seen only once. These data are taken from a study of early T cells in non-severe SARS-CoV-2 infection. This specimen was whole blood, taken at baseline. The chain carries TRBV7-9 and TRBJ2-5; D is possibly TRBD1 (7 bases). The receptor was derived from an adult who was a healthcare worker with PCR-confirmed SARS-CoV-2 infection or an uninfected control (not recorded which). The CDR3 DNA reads TGTGCCAGCAGCTTAGTGGCGGGGACAGAAGAGACCCAGTACTTC. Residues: CASSLVAGTEETQYF.